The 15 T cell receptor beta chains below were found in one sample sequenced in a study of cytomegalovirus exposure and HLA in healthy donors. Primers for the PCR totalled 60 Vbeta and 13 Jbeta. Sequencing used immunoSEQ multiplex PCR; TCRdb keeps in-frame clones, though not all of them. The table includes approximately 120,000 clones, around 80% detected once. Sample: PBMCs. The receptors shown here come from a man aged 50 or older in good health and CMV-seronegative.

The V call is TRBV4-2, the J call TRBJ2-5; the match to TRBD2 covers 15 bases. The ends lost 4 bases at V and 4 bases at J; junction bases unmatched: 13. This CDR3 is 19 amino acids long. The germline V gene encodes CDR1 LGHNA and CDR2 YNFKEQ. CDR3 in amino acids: CASSRAGTSGGRTGETQYF. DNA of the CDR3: TGTGCCAGCAGCCGAGCAGGGACTAGCGGGGGGCGAACCGGAGAGACCCAGTACTTC.

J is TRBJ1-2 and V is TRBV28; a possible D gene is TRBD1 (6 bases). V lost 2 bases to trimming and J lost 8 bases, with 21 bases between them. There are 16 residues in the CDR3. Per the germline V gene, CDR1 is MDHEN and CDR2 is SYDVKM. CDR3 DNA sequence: TGTGCCAGCAGTTTAGCCTTAGGTGGGGGGGCCGGAGGCTACACCTTC. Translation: CASSLALGGGAGGYTF.

The CDR3 sequence is CASSYSQGARYEQYV. The CDR3 coding sequence is TGTGCCAGCAGTTATTCCCAAGGAGCTAGGTACGAGCAGTACGTC. V and J are TRBV6-6 and TRBJ2-7; no reliable D call. The CDR3 is 15 residues long. Per the germline V gene, CDR1 is MNHNY and CDR2 is SVGAGI (reference sequence). Trimming took off 3 bases at V and 4 bases at J, with 16 bases between the two ends.

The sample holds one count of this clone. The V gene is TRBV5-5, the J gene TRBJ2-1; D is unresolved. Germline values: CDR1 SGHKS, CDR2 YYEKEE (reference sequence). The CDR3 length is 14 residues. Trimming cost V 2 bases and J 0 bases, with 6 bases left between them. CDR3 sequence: CASSFRSSYNEQFF. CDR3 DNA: TGTGCCAGCAGCTTCAGGTCCTCCTACAATGAGCAGTTCTTC.

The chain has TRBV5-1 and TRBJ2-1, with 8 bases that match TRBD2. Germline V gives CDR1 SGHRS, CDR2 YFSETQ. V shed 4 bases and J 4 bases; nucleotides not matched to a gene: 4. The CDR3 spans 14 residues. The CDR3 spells CASSGVAGYNEQFF. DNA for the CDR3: TGCGCCAGCAGCGGGGTAGCGGGGTACAATGAGCAGTTCTTC.

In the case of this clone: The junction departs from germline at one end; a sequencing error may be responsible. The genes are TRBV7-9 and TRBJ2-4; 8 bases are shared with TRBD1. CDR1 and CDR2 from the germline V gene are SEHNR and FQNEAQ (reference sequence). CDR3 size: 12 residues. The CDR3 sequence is CSSSLTGGFSYF. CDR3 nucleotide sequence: TGTTCCAGCAGCTTAACAGGGGGGTTTTCGTACTTC.

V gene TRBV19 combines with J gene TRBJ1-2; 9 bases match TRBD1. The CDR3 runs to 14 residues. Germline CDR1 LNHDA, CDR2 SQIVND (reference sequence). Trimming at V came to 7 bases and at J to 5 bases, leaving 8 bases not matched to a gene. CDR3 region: CASNAGTGLYGYTF. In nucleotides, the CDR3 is TGTGCCAGTAACGCCGGGACAGGGCTTTATGGCTACACCTTC.

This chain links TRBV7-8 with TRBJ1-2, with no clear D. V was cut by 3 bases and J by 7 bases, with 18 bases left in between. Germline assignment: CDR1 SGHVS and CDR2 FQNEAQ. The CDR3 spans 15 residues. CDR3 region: CASSFSTEISGGYTF. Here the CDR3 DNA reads TGTGCCAGCAGCTTTTCGACTGAAATCAGCGGTGGCTACACCTTC.

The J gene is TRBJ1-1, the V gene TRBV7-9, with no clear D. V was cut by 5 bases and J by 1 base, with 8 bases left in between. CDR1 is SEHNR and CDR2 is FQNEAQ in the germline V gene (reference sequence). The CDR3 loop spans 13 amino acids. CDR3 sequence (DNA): TGTGCCAGCAGCCCCCTGAGGAACACTGAAGCTTTCTTT. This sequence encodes CASSPLRNTEAFF.

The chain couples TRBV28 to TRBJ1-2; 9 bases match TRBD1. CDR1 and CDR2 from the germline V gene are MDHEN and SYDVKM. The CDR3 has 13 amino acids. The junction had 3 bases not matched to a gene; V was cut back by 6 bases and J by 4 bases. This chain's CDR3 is CASRRTGVYGYTF. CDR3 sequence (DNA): TGTGCCAGCAGGAGGACAGGGGTCTATGGCTACACCTTC.

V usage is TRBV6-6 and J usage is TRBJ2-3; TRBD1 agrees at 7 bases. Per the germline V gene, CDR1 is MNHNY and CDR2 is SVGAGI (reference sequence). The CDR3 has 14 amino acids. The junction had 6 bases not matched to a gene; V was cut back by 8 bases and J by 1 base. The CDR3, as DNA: TGTGCCAGCGGCTTGGACAGGCGCACAGATACGCAGTATTTT. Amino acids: CASGLDRRTDTQYF.

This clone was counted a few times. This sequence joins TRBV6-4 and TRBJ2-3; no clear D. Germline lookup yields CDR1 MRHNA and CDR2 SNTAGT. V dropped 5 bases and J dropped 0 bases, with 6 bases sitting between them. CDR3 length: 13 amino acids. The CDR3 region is CASSSGSTDTQYF. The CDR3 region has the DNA TGTGCCAGCAGTTCCGGTAGCACAGATACGCAGTATTTT.

CDR3: CASQQGAWTEAFF. The CDR3 coding sequence is TGTGCCAGCCAACAGGGGGCTTGGACTGAAGCTTTCTTT. The rearrangement uses TRBV11-2 and TRBJ1-1; 9 bases align to TRBD1. With V trimmed by 8 bases and J by 5 bases, 6 bases remained unmatched. Looked up from germline, CDR1 is SGHAT and CDR2 is FQNNGV. The CDR3 is made up of 13 amino acids.

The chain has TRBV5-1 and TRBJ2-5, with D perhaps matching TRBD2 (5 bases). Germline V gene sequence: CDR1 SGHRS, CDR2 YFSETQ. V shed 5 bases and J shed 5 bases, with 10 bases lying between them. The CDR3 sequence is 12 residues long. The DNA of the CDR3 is TGCGCCAGCAGGGCGGGCGAGGAGACCCAGTACTTC. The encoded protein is CASRAGEETQYF.

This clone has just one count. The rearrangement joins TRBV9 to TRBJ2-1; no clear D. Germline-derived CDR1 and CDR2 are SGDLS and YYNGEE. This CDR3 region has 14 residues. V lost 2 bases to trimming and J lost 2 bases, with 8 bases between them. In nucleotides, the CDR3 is TGTGCCAGCAGCGTTGGCTCGACCTACAATGAGCAGTTCTTC. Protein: CASSVGSTYNEQFF.